A selection of T cell receptor beta chains follows, all from one sample in a study of blood T cell repertoires in COVID-19. TCRdb's copy holds only in-frame clones and misses some; the assay was immunoSEQ multiplex PCR. The sample gives about 160,000 clones, around 84% of which show up once; under 6.5% is in the top ten. Material: peripheral blood. Source of these receptors: a woman aged 45-65 years with COVID-19, enrolled during active disease. The CDR3 runs from the conserved cysteine through the conserved F or W. Each record gives: CDR3 protein, CDR3 DNA, J gene, D gene, V gene, clone size. D genes are given only for firm matches. Size tells how often a clone was seen (once, few, many) or the class of an expanded clone, and some rows leave it out.

CASRSIPSGGAWNF	TGTGCCAGCAGGTCCATCCCCAGCGGGGGGGCTTGGAACTTC	TRBJ2-7	TRBD2	TRBV28	NA
CASSHRNRNTGELFF	TGTGCCAGCAGCCACAGGAACCGGAACACCGGGGAGCTGTTTTTT	TRBJ2-2	NA	TRBV14	many
CASQEGATNEKLFF	TGTGCCAGCCAGGAGGGGGCCACTAATGAAAAACTGTTTTTT	TRBJ1-4	TRBD1	TRBV3-1/TRBV3-2	NA
CASSLDVVRSYEQYF	TGTGCCAGCAGCTTAGATGTAGTACGGTCCTACGAGCAGTACTTC	TRBJ2-7	NA	TRBV7-2	once
CASSSGTGGAGETQYF	TGTGCCAGCAGTTCCGGGACAGGGGGCGCAGGGGAGACCCAGTACTTC	TRBJ2-5	TRBD1	TRBV27	NA
CASSARAEAFF	TGTGCCAGCTCAGCACGGGCTGAAGCTTTCTTT	TRBJ1-1	NA	TRBV6-5	NA
CASSQSTAGQQPQHF	TGCGCCAGCAGTCAATCTACGGCAGGCCAACAGCCCCAGCATTTT	TRBJ1-5	NA	TRBV23-1	NA
CASSPQGGNQPQHF	TGTGCCAGCAGTCCACAGGGGGGCAATCAGCCCCAGCATTTT	TRBJ1-5	TRBD1	TRBV6-6	NA
CARDRGYGYTF	TGTGCCAGAGACAGGGGCTATGGCTACACCTTC	TRBJ1-2	TRBD1	TRBV19	few
CASSSRDRGDQPQHF	TGTGCCAGCAGTTCCCGGGACAGGGGTGATCAGCCCCAGCATTTT	TRBJ1-5	TRBD1	TRBV6-6	NA
CASSARDRVSYEQYF	TGTGCCAGCAGCGCCCGGGACAGGGTCTCCTACGAGCAGTACTTC	TRBJ2-7	TRBD1	TRBV7-9	NA
CSVEADELAGGYEQYF	TGCAGCGTTGAAGCCGATGAGTTAGCGGGGGGTTACGAGCAGTACTTC	TRBJ2-7	TRBD2	TRBV29-1	NA
CASSLTGGGSSYNEQFF	TGTGCCAGCAGCTTAACGGGAGGGGGGTCCTCCTACAATGAGCAGTTCTTC	TRBJ2-1	NA	TRBV7-3	NA
CAIPLGGKNHEQFF	TGTGCCATCCCTCTTGGGGGGAAGAACCATGAGCAGTTCTTC	TRBJ2-1	NA	TRBV27	NA
CATSSTGTSGDEGPYNEQFF	TGTGCCACCAGCAGTACCGGGACTAGCGGGGACGAGGGTCCATACAATGAGCAGTTCTTC	TRBJ2-1	TRBD2	TRBV15	NA
CASSLTFSGLGDTQYF	TGTGCCAGCAGCTTAACGTTTAGCGGGTTGGGAGATACGCAGTATTTT	TRBJ2-3	TRBD2	TRBV7-3	NA
CACFRQGGSGNTIYF	TGTGCCTGCTTTAGACAGGGAGGCTCTGGAAACACCATATATTTT	TRBJ1-3	TRBD1	TRBV2	NA
CAISGGVHTDTQYF	TGTGCCATCTCCGGGGGGGTGCACACAGATACGCAGTATTTT	TRBJ2-3	TRBD2	TRBV28	NA
CASSPRSSGNTIYF	TGTGCCAGCAGCCCACGTAGCTCTGGAAACACCATATATTTT	TRBJ1-3	NA	TRBV11-3	NA
CASSLRATEEAFF	TGTGCCAGCAGCTTAAGGGCCACCGAGGAAGCTTTCTTT	TRBJ1-1	NA	TRBV7-3	NA
CASSLTSGGANEQFF	TGTGCCAGCAGCCTTACTAGCGGGGGGGCCAATGAGCAGTTCTTC	TRBJ2-1	TRBD2	TRBV9	NA
CASSVDPRGNTQYF	TGTGCCAGCAGTGTCGACCCCAGGGGGAATACGCAGTATTTT	TRBJ2-3	TRBD1	TRBV25-1	NA
CASSLAPTDNSPLHF	TGTGCCAGCAGCTTGGCCCCGACAGACAATTCACCCCTCCACTTT	TRBJ1-6	NA	TRBV5-6	NA
CASSSAGTDSNQPQHF	TGTGCCAGCAGTTCAGCCGGGACAGATAGCAATCAGCCCCAGCATTTT	TRBJ1-5	TRBD1	TRBV28	once
CASATGEAEAFF	TGTGCCAGTGCAACAGGGGAGGCTGAAGCTTTCTTT	TRBJ1-1	TRBD1	TRBV12-3/TRBV12-4	NA
CASSQTHGKLFF	TGTGCCAGCAGCCAAACCCACGGGAAACTGTTTTTT	TRBJ1-4	NA	TRBV3-1/TRBV3-2	NA
CASSLDSGVGTEAFF	TGTGCCAGCAGCTTAGACTCGGGGGTAGGCACTGAAGCTTTCTTT	TRBJ1-1	NA	TRBV7-2	NA
CASSIRDRGPPLHF	TGTGCCAGCAGTATCCGGGACAGGGGACCACCCCTCCACTTT	TRBJ1-6	TRBD1	TRBV27	few
CASSLVSGEQYF	TGTGCCAGCAGTTTAGTGTCGGGGGAGCAGTACTTC	TRBJ2-7	NA	TRBV12-3/TRBV12-4	NA
CASSLGLSSRESYNSPLHF	TGTGCCAGCAGCTTAGGACTTTCATCACGGGAAAGCTATAATTCACCCCTCCACTTT	TRBJ1-6	NA	TRBV11-2	NA
CASSLPGQHTQYF	TGTGCCAGCAGTTTACCCGGACAACATACGCAGTATTTT	TRBJ2-3	NA	TRBV28	NA
CASSDGLAGYNEQFF	TGTGCCAGCAGTGATGGACTAGCGGGGTACAATGAGCAGTTCTTC	TRBJ2-1	TRBD2	TRBV6-1	many
CASSPGLAELIDTQYF	TGTGCCAGCAGCCCTGGACTAGCGGAGTTAATAGATACGCAGTATTTT	TRBJ2-3	TRBD2	TRBV7-2	NA
CASSGGGAVPQYF	TGTGCCAGCAGTGGAGGGGGGGCCGTTCCGCAGTATTTT	TRBJ2-3	NA	TRBV2	NA
CASSLTNSPLHF	TGTGCCAGCAGTTTGACAAATTCACCCCTCCACTTT	TRBJ1-6	NA	TRBV28	NA
CASSIRGGSGDEQFF	TGTGCCAGCAGCATCCGAGGTGGCTCAGGGGATGAGCAGTTCTTC	TRBJ2-1	NA	TRBV7-6	NA
CASSLAGRGGRTDTQYF	TGTGCCAGCAGCTTAGCGGGGCGGGGGGGAAGAACAGATACGCAGTATTTT	TRBJ2-3	TRBD2	TRBV7-9	NA
CASSLTEGEQFF	TGTGCCAGCAGTTTAACCGAGGGTGAGCAGTTCTTC	TRBJ2-1	NA	TRBV12-3/TRBV12-4	NA
CAIRGDSSYEQYF	TGTGCCATCAGAGGGGACAGCTCCTACGAGCAGTACTTC	TRBJ2-7	TRBD1	TRBV10-3	few
CASSRGETQYF	TGTGCCAGCAGCCGAGGAGAGACCCAGTACTTC	TRBJ2-5	NA	TRBV12-3/TRBV12-4	once
CASNTPWGTTYNEQFF	TGTGCCAGCAACACCCCTTGGGGGACTACCTACAATGAGCAGTTCTTC	TRBJ2-1	TRBD2	TRBV28	NA
CASSLDTSGGSNEQFF	TGTGCCAGCAGCCTCGACACTAGCGGGGGCTCCAATGAGCAGTTCTTC	TRBJ2-1	TRBD2	TRBV6-6	once
CASSQDGLAGGQETQYF	TGCGCCAGCAGCCAAGATGGTCTAGCGGGGGGCCAAGAGACCCAGTACTTC	TRBJ2-5	TRBD2	TRBV4-3	NA
CASTSWRSRNEQFF	TGTGCCAGCACCTCCTGGCGCTCCAGGAATGAGCAGTTCTTC	TRBJ2-1	NA	TRBV11-2	NA
CASSRDRGWTEAFF	TGTGCCAGTAGTCGGGACAGAGGGTGGACTGAAGCTTTCTTT	TRBJ1-1	TRBD1	TRBV19	NA
CASSPQESGTNEKLFF	TGTGCCAGTAGTCCTCAGGAATCCGGAACTAATGAAAAACTGTTTTTT	TRBJ1-4	NA	TRBV19	NA
CASSEAFRGTYEQYF	TGTGCCAGCAGTGAAGCATTCAGGGGGACCTACGAGCAGTACTTC	TRBJ2-7	TRBD1	TRBV6-1	once
CASSDHPGQGYNEQYF	TGTGCCAGCAGTGATCACCCGGGACAGGGTTATAACGAGCAGTACTTC	TRBJ2-7	TRBD1	TRBV6-4	NA